Listed here are 28 T cell receptor beta chains from one sample, sequenced in a study of CD8+ T cells in alopecia areata. Combined cutaneous lymph node cells underwent sorting by CD4, CD8alpha, NKG2D, NKG2ACE and additional markers. After isolation, RNA underwent reverse transcription to generate cDNA as the sequencing template. Method: immunoSEQ multiplex PCR; TCRdb's copy keeps in-frame clones and lacks some. The profile covers about 270,000 clones, none occurring a single time. The material sequenced was CD4+ T cells sorted from a lymph node. Source of these receptors: a C3H/HeJ mouse with alopecia areata. The strain is characterized by the MHC haplotype H2-k.

This clone was counted only a few times. Mouse gene names apply. The CDR3 end is not reached by the read, which stops 4 residues before it; the germline J gene fills it in. The V gene is TRBV14, the J gene TRBJ2-5, with 13 positions matching TRBD2. The CDR3 spans 18 residues. The V gene end was trimmed by 5 bases and the J gene end by 3 bases; junction bases not matched to a gene: 12. Germline CDR1 is SGHDT and CDR2 is FRDEAV. CDR3 sequence: CASSPDWGGAREQDTQYF. The CDR3 DNA, read in part, is TGTGCCAGCAGCCCGGACTGGGGGGGCGCGAGGGAGCAAGAC. The full variable domain, completed using reference TRBV14 and TRBJ2-5, is EAGVTQSPRYAVLQEGQAVSFWCDPISGHDTLYWYQQPRDQGPQLLVYFRDEAVIDNSQLPSDRFSAVRPKGTNSTLKIQSAKQGDTATYLCASSPDWGGAREQDTQYFGPGTRLLVL.

A note on this clone: Germline and genes here are mouse. The read falls 4 residues short of the CDR3 end, and the missing part is taken from the germline J gene. This same CDR3 is encoded by further DNA sequences in the sample. This chain connects TRBV13-3 to TRBJ1-2; 9 nucleotides line up with TRBD1. The length of the CDR3 is 14 residues. The germline V gene has CDR1 NNHDY and CDR2 SYVADS. J was trimmed by 2 bases and V by 3 bases; bases with no gene match: 2. The DNA read from the CDR3 is TGTGCCAGCAGTGCGGGACAGGGTAACTCC. This translates into CASSAGQGNS. Given in full, the CDR3 is CASSAGQGNSDYTF.

A word on this clone: Gene names are mouse gene names. The read halts 4 residues ahead of the CDR3 end, with the missing end drawn from the germline J gene. The sample has other DNA sequences that encode this CDR3 too. J is TRBJ2-3 and V is TRBV1, with TRBD2 matching over 10 bases. With V trimmed by 1 base and J by 1 base, 5 bases remained unmatched. This CDR3 has 17 residues. Germline V gene lookup returns CDR1 NSQYPW and CDR2 LRSPGD (reference sequence). CDR3 sequence: CTCSAGLGGRGAETLYF. Partial CDR3 DNA: TGCACCTGCAGTGCAGGTCTGGGGGGGCGCGGTGCAGAA.

The sample holds a few counts of this clone. All gene names here are mouse names. The read comes to an end 4 residues before the CDR3 does, leaving the germline J gene to fill in the end. The same CDR3 also results from other DNA sequences found in this sample. The rearrangement links TRBV31 to TRBJ2-3; 10 bases are a match to TRBD1. This CDR3 is 15 amino acids long. In germline, CDR1 is GKSSPN, CDR2 SITVG. The trim removed 3 bases at V and 0 bases at J, leaving 3 bases unmatched. The part of the CDR3 DNA that was read is TGTGCCTGGAGCCGGACAGGGGGGAGTGCAGAA. Its protein is CAWSRTGGSAE. The whole CDR3 sequence reads CAWSRTGGSAETLYF.

Concerning this clone itself: Mouse germline and gene names are used. The read ends 4 residues before the CDR3 terminus; that terminus is restored from the germline J gene. The chain recombines TRBV17 with TRBJ2-7; D is perhaps TRBD1 (6 bases). Trimming removed 3 bases from V and 0 bases from J, with 12 bases in between. Germline CDR1 MNHDT, CDR2 YYDKIL. There are 15 residues in the CDR3. CDR3 residues: CASSSRTESSYEQYF. Partial CDR3 DNA: TGTGCTAGCAGTAGTAGGACAGAGAGCTCCTAT.

This clone was observed a few times. Any gene name here is a mouse gene name. Read coverage stops 3 residues before the CDR3 terminus; the germline J gene supplies the remainder. The V gene is TRBV31, the J gene TRBJ1-6; possible D gene TRBD1, 6 bases. TRBJ1-6 is annotated as an ORF whose role is uncertain. There are 16 residues in the CDR3. Trimming left V 0 bases short and J 0 bases short, with 9 bases between. CDR1 and CDR2 from the germline V gene are GKSSPN and SITVG. The CDR3 sequence is CAWSLRGGSYNSPLYF. CDR3 DNA, as far as it was read: TGTGCCTGGAGTCTGAGGGGGGGTTCCTATAATTCGCCC.

With respect to this clone: Gene names and germline match the mouse. This CDR3 reads CASSRRANTEVFF. CDR3 DNA (partial): TGTGCCAGCAGTCGCAGGGCAAACACA. The chain recombines TRBV19 with TRBJ1-1; weak D call: TRBD1 (5 bases). From the germline J gene comes the end of the CDR3, since the read stops 4 residues before it. The length of the CDR3 is 13 residues. Deletions cut 4 bases from V and 0 bases from J, with 7 bases between. Germline V gene lookup returns CDR1 FNHDT and CDR2 SITEND (reference sequence).

This clone was found a few times. Any gene name here is a mouse gene name. The read stops 4 residues short of the end of the CDR3; the missing end is completed from the germline J gene. Other DNA sequences from this sample encode an identical CDR3 as well. The V call is TRBV13-3, the J call TRBJ2-1, with 7 positions matching TRBD2. The CDR3 sequence is 14 residues long. J lost 0 bases, V lost 3 bases, and 0 bases had no gene match. Germline CDR1 reads NNHDY; CDR2 reads SYVADS. The part of the CDR3 DNA that was read is TGTGCCAGCAGTGGGACTGGTAACTATGCT. Encoded protein: CASSGTGNYA. The CDR3 in its entirety is CASSGTGNYAEQFF.

Of note for this clone: The gene names given are mouse names. The DNA ends 4 residues before the CDR3 does, and the rest of the CDR3 is filled in from the germline J gene. Other DNA sequences in the same sample also yield this CDR3. The gene calls are TRBV5 and TRBJ2-3; 10 positions agree with TRBD1. V gave up 3 bases and J gave up 0 bases; unmatched junction bases: 0. The CDR3 covers 15 residues. Germline CDR1 reads LGHNA; CDR2 reads YNLKQL (reference sequence). The CDR3 loop is CASSQGQGSAETLYF. The CDR3 DNA, read in part, is TGTGCCAGCAGCCAGGGACAGGGGAGTGCAGAA.

This clone was recorded a few times. Genes and germline come from the mouse. The CDR3 extends 4 residues past the end of the read, so its final part is completed from the germline J gene. The chain uses TRBV13-1 and TRBJ2-3; no clear D gene. The CDR3 consists of 13 residues. Germline-derived CDR1 and CDR2 are NSHNY and SYGAGN. Trimming stripped 3 bases from V and 0 bases from J, with 5 bases between. CDR3 bases read: TGTGCCAGCAGTGCCTTCAGTGCAGAA. Its protein product is CASSAFSAE. The whole CDR3 sequence reads CASSAFSAETLYF.

About this clone: Mouse names are used for the genes. Read sequence stops 4 residues before the CDR3 end, and the germline J gene provides the missing end. J is TRBJ1-2 and V is TRBV5; D is unresolved. Germline V gene sequence: CDR1 LGHNA, CDR2 YNLKQL (reference sequence). V gave up 0 bases and J gave up 3 bases, with 2 bases separating them. The CDR3 covers 12 residues. The CDR3 here is CASSQEDSDYTF. The part of the CDR3 DNA that was read is TGTGCCAGCAGCCAAGAGGACTCC.

On this clone: The genes are named according to mouse. The CDR3 end falls 4 residues outside the read, so it is completed with the germline J gene. This chain joins TRBV13-3 and TRBJ2-1; 10 nucleotides agree with TRBD2. The ends lost 7 bases at V and 3 bases at J; junction bases unmatched: 4. This CDR3 has 14 residues. CDR1 is NNHDY and CDR2 is SYVADS in the germline V gene. This CDR3 reads CASVGTGVYAEQFF. The sequenced CDR3 bases are TGTGCCAGCGTGGGGACTGGGGTCTATGCT.

Points on this clone: Mouse germline and gene names are used. Read coverage stops 3 residues before the CDR3 terminus; the germline J gene supplies the remainder. Other nucleotide sequences from this sample produce the same CDR3. The chain uses TRBV19 and TRBJ1-6, with 12 bases aligning to TRBD1. TRBJ1-6 is labeled an ORF, and its function is uncertain. This CDR3 contains 15 residues. V dropped 5 bases and J dropped 7; count of bases not matched to a gene: 4. Germline V gene lookup returns CDR1 FNHDT and CDR2 SITEND (reference sequence). The CDR3 DNA, read in part, is TGTGCCAGCAGCCGGGACAGGGGGCGAAATTCGCCC. Protein: CASSRDRGRNSP. In full, the CDR3 is CASSRDRGRNSPLYF.

To note about this clone: Gene names refer to mouse genes. The sequence runs out 4 residues before the end of the CDR3; the remainder is reconstructed from the germline J gene. V is TRBV5 and J is TRBJ2-5; 10 bases are a match to TRBD2. The CDR3 extends over 16 amino acids. Germline V gene data show CDR1 as LGHNA and CDR2 as YNLKQL (reference sequence). V lost 3 bases, J lost 2 bases, and 5 bases stayed unmatched. The CDR3 reads CASSHWGGASQDTQYF. CDR3 bases read: TGTGCCAGCAGCCACTGGGGGGGCGCCAGCCAAGAC.

As regards this clone: Mouse gene names and germline throughout. The read falls 4 residues short of the CDR3 end, and the missing part is taken from the germline J gene. The gene calls are TRBV13-1 and TRBJ1-1; TRBD1 is a possible D gene (6 bases). Germline assignment: CDR1 NSHNY and CDR2 SYGAGN. V was shortened by 1 base and J by 1 base, with 11 bases between the two germline ends. The CDR3 contains 15 residues. CDR3 amino acids: CASSDNREGNTEVFF. CDR3 DNA (partial): TGTGCCAGCAGTGATAACAGGGAAGGGAACACA.

Comment on this clone: Mouse gene names apply. The sequence runs out 4 residues before the end of the CDR3; the remainder is reconstructed from the germline J gene. This sample includes further DNA sequences coding for the same CDR3. The rearrangement joins TRBV1 to TRBJ2-7, with a possible D match to TRBD1 (6 bases). CDR1 is NSQYPW and CDR2 is LRSPGD in the germline V gene (reference sequence). The CDR3 consists of 14 residues. The part of the CDR3 DNA that was read is TGCACCTGCAGTGCCCCGGGACAAAATTAT. This translates into CTCSAPGQNY. From start to end, the CDR3 is CTCSAPGQNYEQYF. The full variable domain, in which reference TRBV1 and TRBJ2-7 provide the parts outside the CDR3, is VTLLEQNPRWRLVPRGQAVNLRCILKNSQYPWMSWYQQDLQKQLQWLFTLRSPGDKEVKSLPGADYLATRVTDTELRLQVANMSQGRTLYCTCSAPGQNYEQYFGPGTRLTVL.

To note about this clone: Genes here carry mouse names. The read halts 4 residues ahead of the CDR3 end, with the missing end drawn from the germline J gene. The chain links TRBV13-1 to TRBJ2-2, with D maybe TRBD2 (6 bases). This CDR3 is 15 amino acids long. The germline V gene encodes CDR1 NSHNY and CDR2 SYGAGN. V was trimmed by 5 bases and J by 0 bases, leaving 11 bases between them. The CDR3 here is CASRETGANTGQLYF. The sequenced CDR3 bases are TGTGCCAGCAGGGAGACTGGAGCAAACACCGGG.

Comments on this clone: Mouse gene names apply. Coverage ceases 4 residues before the CDR3 finishes, and the germline J gene fills in the end. Other DNA sequences within the sample encode an identical CDR3. The J gene is TRBJ2-2, the V gene TRBV19; 7 bases fit TRBD2. V trimming: 2 bases; J trimming: 3 bases; junction bases outside the gene matches: 1. There are 14 residues in the CDR3. Germline assignment: CDR1 FNHDT and CDR2 SITEND (reference sequence). The CDR3 loop is CASSIWGDTGQLYF. Partial CDR3 DNA: TGTGCCAGCAGTATTTGGGGGGACACCGGG.

Remarks on this clone: The germline and genes are mouse ones. The read falls 4 residues short of the CDR3 end, and the missing part is taken from the germline J gene. The chain links TRBV19 to TRBJ2-1; D gene ambiguous. The V gene lost 1 base and the J gene lost 0 bases, with 5 bases spanning the gap. The CDR3 has 14 amino acids. In germline, CDR1 is FNHDT, CDR2 SITEND (reference sequence). The CDR3 bases that were read are TGTGCCAGCAGTATAACTCTTAACTATGCT. This translates into CASSITLNYA. The whole CDR3 is CASSITLNYAEQFF.

Note on this clone: Gene and germline names: mouse. The observed sequence ends 4 residues before the CDR3 terminus, with the missing tail filled in from the germline J gene. The genes are TRBV5 and TRBJ1-2; the match to TRBD1 covers 12 bases. The V gene end was trimmed by 0 bases and the J gene end by 4 bases; junction bases not matched to a gene: 3. The CDR3 covers 16 residues. Germline V gene data show CDR1 as LGHNA and CDR2 as YNLKQL (reference sequence). The CDR3 reads CASSQESGQGASDYTF. CDR3 bases read: TGTGCCAGCAGCCAAGAGTCGGGACAGGGGGCCTCC.

In regard to this clone: Mouse names are used for the genes. The read ends 4 residues before the CDR3 terminus; that terminus is restored from the germline J gene. The V and J genes are TRBV5 and TRBJ2-1, with 8 bases that match TRBD2. Germline V CDR1 and CDR2: LGHNA, YNLKQL (reference sequence). This CDR3 has 15 residues. V was pared by 0 bases and J by 6 bases, with 4 bases of the junction left unmatched. The chain's CDR3 is CASSQDRGGLAEQFF. The DNA read from the CDR3 is TGTGCCAGCAGCCAAGATAGGGGGGGGCTTGCT.

On this clone: The genes are named according to mouse. The DNA ends 4 residues before the CDR3 does, and the rest of the CDR3 is filled in from the germline J gene. The chain carries TRBV14 and TRBJ2-5, with D perhaps TRBD1 (6 bases). There are 16 residues in the CDR3. Trimming took 2 bases from V and 0 from J, leaving 13 bases between them. CDR1 is SGHDT, CDR2 FRDEAV, per germline. The CDR3 DNA, read in part, is TGTGCCAGCAGTTTACCCCCGGGACAAAACCAAGAC. It specifies CASSLPPGQNQD. From start to end, the CDR3 is CASSLPPGQNQDTQYF.

The table lists this clone with a few counts. Genes and germline come from the mouse. The read halts 4 residues ahead of the CDR3 end, with the missing end drawn from the germline J gene. The chain couples TRBV19 to TRBJ2-2; D is possibly TRBD1 (6 bases). CDR1 and CDR2 from the germline V gene are FNHDT and SITEND (reference sequence). Trimming shortened V by 2 bases and J by 0 bases, and 11 bases separated the two germline ends. The CDR3 has 16 residues. The CDR3 here is CASSIRDNANTGQLYF. CDR3 DNA (partial): TGTGCCAGCAGTATTCGGGACAATGCAAACACCGGG.

This clone was detected only a few times. The genes and germline here are from mouse. The read terminates 4 residues before the CDR3 end, so the remaining end is supplied by the germline J gene. The rearrangement links TRBV29 to TRBJ1-2; 7 bases map to TRBD1. The J segment lost 0 bases and the V segment lost 6 bases, leaving 4 bases of the junction unmatched. Germline V gene sequence: CDR1 MSHET, CDR2 SYDVDS. The CDR3 length is 14 residues. The CDR3 DNA, read in part, is TGTGCTAGCAGACAGGGGACGCCAAACTCC. Amino acids: CASRQGTPNS. The entire CDR3 protein is CASRQGTPNSDYTF.

This clone was picked up a small number of times. The genes and germline here are from mouse. The read ends 4 residues before the CDR3 terminus; that terminus is restored from the germline J gene. The chain links TRBV5 to TRBJ1-1; D ambiguous. This CDR3 has 12 residues. Germline V CDR1 and CDR2: LGHNA, YNLKQL (reference sequence). The V end lost 8 bases, the J end lost 0 bases, and 7 bases lay between the germline ends. CDR3 bases read: TGTGCCAGCCGACAAGCAAACACA. Protein product: CASRQANT. The whole CDR3 reads CASRQANTEVFF.

This clone was seen only a few times. Germline and genes: mouse. The read ends 4 residues before the CDR3 terminus; that terminus is restored from the germline J gene. The sample has other DNA sequences that encode this CDR3 too. This chain connects TRBV14 to TRBJ2-1, with 7 bases aligning to TRBD1. V dropped 0 bases and J dropped 3; count of bases not matched to a gene: 3. The CDR3 extends over 15 amino acids. Germline V lookup: CDR1 SGHDT, CDR2 FRDEAV. CDR3 DNA (partial): TGTGCCAGCAGTTTCTGGGACAGAGTCTATGCT. This codes for CASSFWDRVYA. From start to end, the CDR3 is CASSFWDRVYAEQFF.

Only a few counts were recorded for this clone. Gene names follow the mouse nomenclature. The read terminates 4 residues before the CDR3 end, so the remaining end is supplied by the germline J gene. V usage is TRBV5 and J usage is TRBJ2-1, with TRBD2 identical over 8 bases. Germline V gene sequence: CDR1 LGHNA, CDR2 YNLKQL (reference sequence). V was clipped by 0 bases and J by 1 base; unmatched bases: 2. The CDR3 totals 16 residues. CDR3 DNA (partial): TGTGCCAGCAGCCAAGATGGGGGGGTAAACTATGCT. As protein: CASSQDGGVNYA. The whole CDR3 protein reads CASSQDGGVNYAEQFF.

In its sample, this clone was seen a few times. Here the gene names and germline are mouse. With the read ending 4 residues before the CDR3 end, the germline J gene is used to fill in that end. This specimen includes other DNA sequences encoding the same CDR3. The chain joins TRBV19 to TRBJ1-2; D not resolved. The length of the CDR3 is 13 residues. Germline V gene lookup returns CDR1 FNHDT and CDR2 SITEND (reference sequence). Trimming removed 4 bases at V and 0 bases at J, with 7 bases between. CDR3 loop: CASSQHANSDYTF. The covered CDR3 bases are TGTGCCAGCAGTCAACACGCAAACTCC.